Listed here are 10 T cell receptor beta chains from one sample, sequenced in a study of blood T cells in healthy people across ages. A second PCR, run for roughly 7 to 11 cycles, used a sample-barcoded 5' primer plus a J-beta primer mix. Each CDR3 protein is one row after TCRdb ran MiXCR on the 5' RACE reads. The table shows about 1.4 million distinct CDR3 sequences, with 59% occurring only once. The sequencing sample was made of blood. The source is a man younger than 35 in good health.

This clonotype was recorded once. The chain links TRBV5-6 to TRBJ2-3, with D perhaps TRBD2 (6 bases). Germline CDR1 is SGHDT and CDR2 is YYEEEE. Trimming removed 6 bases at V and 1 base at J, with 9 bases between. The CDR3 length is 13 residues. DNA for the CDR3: TGTGCCAGCAAAGTAGCGGGCACAGATACGCAGTATTTT. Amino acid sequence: CASKVAGTDTQYF.

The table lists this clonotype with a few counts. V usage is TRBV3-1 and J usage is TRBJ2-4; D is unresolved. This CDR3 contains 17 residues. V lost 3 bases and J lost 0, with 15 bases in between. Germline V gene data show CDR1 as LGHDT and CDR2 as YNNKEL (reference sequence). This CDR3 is CASSQDEGMVAKNIQYF. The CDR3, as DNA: TGTGCCAGCAGCCAGGATGAAGGAATGGTAGCCAAAAACATTCAGTACTTC.

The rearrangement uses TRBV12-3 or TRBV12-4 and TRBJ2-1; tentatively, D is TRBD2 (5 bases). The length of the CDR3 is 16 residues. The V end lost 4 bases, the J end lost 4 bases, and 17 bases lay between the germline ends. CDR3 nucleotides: TGTGCCAGCAGTTCCCCCGCCAGCGGAGCTTACAATGAGCAGTTCTTC. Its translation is CASSSPASGAYNEQFF.

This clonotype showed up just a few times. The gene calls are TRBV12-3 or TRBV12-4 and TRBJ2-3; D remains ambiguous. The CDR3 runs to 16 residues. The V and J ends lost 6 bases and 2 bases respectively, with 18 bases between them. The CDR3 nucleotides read TGTGCCAGCAGCCCCGGGTTTAGGGAACACACAGATACGCAGTATTTT. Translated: CASSPGFREHTDTQYF.

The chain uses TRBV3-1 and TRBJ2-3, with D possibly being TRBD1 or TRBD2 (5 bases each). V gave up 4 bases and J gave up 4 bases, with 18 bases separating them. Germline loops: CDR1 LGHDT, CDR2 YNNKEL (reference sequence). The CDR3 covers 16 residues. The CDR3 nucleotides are TGTGCCAGCAGCCCAACCGGGACGTCAAGATCAGATACGCAGTATTTT. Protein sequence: CASSPTGTSRSDTQYF.

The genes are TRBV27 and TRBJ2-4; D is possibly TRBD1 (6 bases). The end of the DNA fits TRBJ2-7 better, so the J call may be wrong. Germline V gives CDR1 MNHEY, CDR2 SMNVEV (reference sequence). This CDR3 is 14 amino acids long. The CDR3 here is CASSVVTGTREQYF. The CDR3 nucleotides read TGTGCCAGCAGTGTAGTAACAGGGACGCGCGAGCAGTACTTC.

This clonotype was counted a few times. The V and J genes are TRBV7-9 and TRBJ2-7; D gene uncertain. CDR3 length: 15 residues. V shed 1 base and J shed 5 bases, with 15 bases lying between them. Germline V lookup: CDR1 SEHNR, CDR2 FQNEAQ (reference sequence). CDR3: CASSLGAQVVNEQYF. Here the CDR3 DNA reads TGTGCCAGCAGCTTAGGGGCCCAGGTCGTAAACGAGCAGTACTTC.

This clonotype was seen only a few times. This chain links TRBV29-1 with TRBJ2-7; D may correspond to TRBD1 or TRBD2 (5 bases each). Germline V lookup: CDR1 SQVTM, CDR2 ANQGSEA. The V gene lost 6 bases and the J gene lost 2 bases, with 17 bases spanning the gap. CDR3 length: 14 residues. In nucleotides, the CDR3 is TGCAGCGTCACCGGGACCCACATCACCTACGAGCAGTACTTC. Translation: CSVTGTHITYEQYF.

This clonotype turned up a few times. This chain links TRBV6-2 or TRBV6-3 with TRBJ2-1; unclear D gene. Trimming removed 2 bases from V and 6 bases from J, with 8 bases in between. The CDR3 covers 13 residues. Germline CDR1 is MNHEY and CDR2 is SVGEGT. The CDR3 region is CASSYAPSNEQFF. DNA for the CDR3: TGTGCCAGCAGTTACGCCCCCTCCAATGAGCAGTTCTTC.

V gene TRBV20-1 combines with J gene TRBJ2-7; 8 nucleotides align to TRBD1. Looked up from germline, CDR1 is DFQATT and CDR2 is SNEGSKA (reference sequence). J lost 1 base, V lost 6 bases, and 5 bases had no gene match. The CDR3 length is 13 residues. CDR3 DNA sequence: TGCAGTGCCCAACAGGGGGTTTCCTACGAGCAGTACTTC. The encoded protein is CSAQQGVSYEQYF.